Presented here are 22 T cell receptor beta chains from one specimen sequenced in a study of T cell responses to AZD1222 COVID-19 vaccine. Libraries were prepared by immunoSEQ multiplex PCR; TCRdb keeps only in-frame clonotypes and omits some of them. This sample has 85,000 to 130,000 clones, with approximately 88% found just once. Sequenced material: peripheral blood, taken on day 0 of AZD1222 vaccination. The receptors shown here come from an adult in good health.

This clone has just a few counts. This rearrangement joins TRBV4-3 to TRBJ2-1; 7 bases align to TRBD1. Per germline, CDR1 LGHNA and CDR2 YSLEER. The CDR3 is made up of 12 amino acids. J lost 8 bases, V lost 5 bases, and 3 bases had no gene match. CDR3 nucleotides: TGCGCCAGCAGCTTACAGGGGCATGAGCAGTTCTTC. Its translation: CASSLQGHEQFF.

The V gene is TRBV7-2, the J gene TRBJ1-2; D might be TRBD1 (5 bases). The CDR3 runs to 14 residues. The V gene's germline CDR1 is SGHTA and CDR2 FQGNSA. Trimming took off 2 bases at V and 0 bases at J, with 7 bases between the two ends. Here the CDR3 reads CASSLWGTNYGYTF. Written as DNA, the CDR3 is TGTGCCAGCAGCTTATGGGGCACTAACTATGGCTACACCTTC. The full variable domain, rest sourced from reference TRBV7-2 and TRBJ1-2, is GAGVSQSPSNKVTEKGKDVELRCDPISGHTALYWYRQSLGQGLEFLIYFQGNSAPDKSGLPSDRFSAERTGGSVSTLTIQRTQQEDSAVYLCASSLWGTNYGYTFGSGTRLTVV.

This clone was found a few times. The J gene is TRBJ1-1, the V gene TRBV6-6; possibly TRBD1 for D (5 bases). Trimming took 4 bases from V and 5 from J, leaving 11 bases between them. CDR1 and CDR2 from the germline V gene are MNHNY and SVGAGI (reference sequence). There are 13 residues in the CDR3. This chain's CDR3 is CASSWGGGTEAFF. CDR3 DNA: TGTGCCAGCAGTTGGGGCGGAGGGACTGAAGCTTTCTTT.

This chain links TRBV13 with TRBJ1-4; D call uncertain. The V end was cut by 5 bases, the J end by 3 bases, with 10 bases between. Germline V gene lookup returns CDR1 PRHDT and CDR2 FYEKMQ (reference sequence). This CDR3 spans 14 amino acids. Here the CDR3 reads CASSLRSANEKLFF. In nucleotides, the CDR3 is TGTGCCAGCAGCCTTCGGTCGGCTAATGAAAAACTGTTTTTT. The variable domain in full, with the rest retrieved from reference TRBV13 and TRBJ1-4, is AAGVIQSPRHLIKEKRETATLKCYPIPRHDTVYWYQQGPGQDPQFLISFYEKMQSDKGSIPDRFSAQQFSDYHSELNMSSLELGDSALYFCASSLRSANEKLFFGSGTQLSVL.

This clone was counted once. The J gene is TRBJ1-6, the V gene TRBV11-3, with D possibly TRBD1 on 6 matching bases. Germline loops: CDR1 SGHNT, CDR2 YENEEA. The CDR3 runs 15 residues. Trimming left V 5 bases short and J 7 bases short, with 15 bases between. The CDR3 here is CASSGGSGGNSPLHF. The CDR3 coding sequence is TGTGCCAGCAGCGGAGGGTCGGGGGGCAATTCACCCCTCCACTTT.

This chain links TRBV5-8 with TRBJ1-5; no clear D gene. The CDR3 covers 15 residues. Trimming left V 0 bases short and J 5 bases short, with 12 bases between. Germline loops: CDR1 SGHTS, CDR2 YDEGEE. The CDR3 is CASSLGLLGYQPQHF. CDR3 DNA: TGTGCCAGCAGCTTGGGATTATTGGGGTATCAGCCCCAGCATTTT.

V is TRBV5-8 and J is TRBJ2-3; 10 positions match TRBD1. The V and J ends lost 7 bases and 0 bases, in that order; junction bases with no gene match: 5. Per the germline V gene, CDR1 is SGHTS and CDR2 is YDEGEE. This CDR3 is built from 15 residues. The CDR3 bases are TGTGCCAGCGCCGACAGGGGGCATAGCACAGATACGCAGTATTTT. It is translated as CASADRGHSTDTQYF.

This clone was observed a handful of times. The rearrangement uses TRBV7-8 and TRBJ2-7; D uncertain. Germline lookup yields CDR1 SGHVS and CDR2 FQNEAQ. The CDR3 is 16 residues long. Trimming took off 0 bases at V and 3 bases at J, with 15 bases between the two ends. CDR3 protein: CASSLAKVVGIYEQYF. CDR3 bases: TGTGCCAGCAGCTTAGCGAAAGTAGTGGGGATCTACGAGCAGTACTTC.

The CDR3 region is CASSLERQGSTDTQYF. CDR3 DNA sequence: TGTGCCAGCAGCTTAGAGCGACAGGGAAGCACAGATACGCAGTATTTT. The V gene is TRBV13, the J gene TRBJ2-3; 7 positions agree with TRBD1. CDR3 length: 16 residues. V shed 1 base, J shed 0 bases, and the junction held 4 bases outside the gene matches. CDR1 PRHDT and CDR2 FYEKMQ come from the germline V gene (reference sequence).

V is TRBV5-6 and J is TRBJ1-6; possible D gene TRBD1, 6 bases. The V gene lost 5 bases and the J gene lost 6 bases, with 12 bases spanning the gap. Germline CDR1 reads SGHDT; CDR2 reads YYEEEE. The CDR3 spans 14 residues. The CDR3 DNA reads TGTGCCAGCAGACGAGGACAGATTAATTCACCCCTCCACTTT. It encodes CASRRGQINSPLHF. The full variable domain, in which reference TRBV5-6 and TRBJ1-6 provide the parts outside the CDR3, is DAGVTQSPTHLIKTRGQQVTLRCSPKSGHDTVSWYQQALGQGPQFIFQYYEEEERQRGNFPDRFSGHQFPNYSSELNVNALLLGDSALYLCASRRGQINSPLHFGNGTRLTVT.

This chain uses TRBV7-3 with TRBJ2-2; no clear D gene. Between the trimmed V and J ends, which lost 5 bases and 6 bases, there was a span of 10 bases. CDR3 size: 13 residues. From germline, CDR1 is SGHTA and CDR2 FQGTGA. CDR3 in amino acids: CASSMGRSGELFF. The CDR3 nucleotides read TGTGCCAGCAGCATGGGTCGGTCCGGGGAGCTGTTTTTT.

The chain is built from TRBV5-1 and TRBJ2-3, with 16 bases identical to TRBD2. CDR3 length: 18 amino acids. V dropped 3 bases and J dropped 1; count of bases not matched to a gene: 5. Germline V gives CDR1 SGHRS, CDR2 YFSETQ. The DNA for the CDR3 is TGCGCCAGCAGCTCGGGACTAGCGGGGGGGCTGGGCACAGATACGCAGTATTTT. Translated, it gives CASSSGLAGGLGTDTQYF.

The J gene is TRBJ1-5, the V gene TRBV2; 8 bases are shared with TRBD1. Germline loops: CDR1 SNHLY, CDR2 FYNNEI. V dropped 3 bases and J dropped 4; count of bases not matched to a gene: 5. This CDR3 is 15 amino acids long. The CDR3 spells CASSDRQGANQPQHF. CDR3 nucleotides: TGTGCCAGCAGTGACCGCCAGGGGGCGAATCAGCCCCAGCATTTT. Complete variable domain (other parts from reference TRBV2 and TRBJ1-5): EPEVTQTPSHQVTQMGQEVILRCVPISNHLYFYWYRQILGQKVEFLVSFYNNEISEKSEIFDDQFSVERPDGSNFTLKIRSTKLEDSAMYFCASSDRQGANQPQHFGDGTRLSIL.

The chain has TRBV19 and TRBJ2-1; the match to TRBD2 covers 12 bases. The length of the CDR3 is 15 residues. Germline V gives CDR1 LNHDA, CDR2 SQIVND (reference sequence). Unmatched junction bases numbered 5, after V lost 3 bases and J lost 8 bases. CDR3 region: CASSILAGGIDEQFF. The CDR3, as DNA: TGTGCCAGTAGTATTCTAGCGGGAGGGATCGATGAGCAGTTCTTC.

This clone has a single count. The gene calls are TRBV5-4 and TRBJ2-1, with 7 positions matching TRBD2. V was clipped by 3 bases and J by 5 bases; unmatched bases: 5. CDR1 and CDR2 from the germline V gene are SGHNT and YYREEE (reference sequence). The CDR3 is 14 residues long. The CDR3 nucleotides are TGTGCCAGCAGCTCTGGACTAGTCAACAATGAGCAGTTCTTC. Residues: CASSSGLVNNEQFF.

CDR3 sequence (DNA): TGTGCCAGCATTGCAGGCCGAGCTTTCTTT. Protein sequence: CASIAGRAFF. V gene TRBV6-5 combines with J gene TRBJ1-1, with D unclear. From germline, CDR1 is MNHEY and CDR2 SVGAGI. Trimming took 7 bases from V and 10 from J, leaving 10 bases between them. CDR3 size: 10 residues.

The V call is TRBV7-9, the J call TRBJ2-1; 10 positions match TRBD1. This CDR3 region has 16 residues. The ends lost 3 bases at V and 7 bases at J; junction bases unmatched: 9. Germline V CDR1 and CDR2: SEHNR, FQNEAQ (reference sequence). CDR3: CASSFVKDRGWNEQFF. The CDR3 bases are TGTGCCAGCAGCTTTGTGAAGGACAGGGGGTGGAATGAGCAGTTCTTC.

This chain joins TRBV7-2 and TRBJ1-5; D is ambiguous. V lost 5 bases and J 2 bases, leaving 13 bases between the germline ends. Per the germline V gene, CDR1 is SGHTA and CDR2 is FQGNSA. The CDR3 spans 15 residues. CDR3 amino acids: CASSLSFGGNQPQHF. CDR3 bases: TGTGCCAGCAGCCTGTCGTTTGGGGGCAATCAGCCCCAGCATTTT. Supplemented by reference TRBV7-2 and TRBJ1-5, the full variable domain reads GAGVSQSPSNKVTEKGKDVELRCDPISGHTALYWYRQSLGQGLEFLIYFQGNSAPDKSGLPSDRFSAERTGGSVSTLTIQRTQQEDSAVYLCASSLSFGGNQPQHFGDGTRLSIL.

This chain uses TRBV9 with TRBJ2-4, with 16 bases matching TRBD2. Germline lookup yields CDR1 SGDLS and CDR2 YYNGEE. The J segment lost 8 bases and the V segment lost 4 bases, leaving 15 bases of the junction unmatched. The CDR3 is 19 amino acids. Here the CDR3 reads CASSPEPGLAGGRSDIQYF. The CDR3 DNA reads TGTGCCAGCAGCCCTGAACCGGGACTAGCGGGGGGGCGGTCGGACATTCAGTACTTC.

The rearrangement joins TRBV7-9 to TRBJ1-6, with D possibly TRBD1 on 5 matching bases. This CDR3 has 17 amino acids. Per the germline V gene, CDR1 is SEHNR and CDR2 is FQNEAQ (reference sequence). V was pared by 3 bases and J by 1 base, with 13 bases between. The CDR3 DNA is TGTGCCAGCAGCTTCCGGGGGACGGAATCCTATAATTCACCCCTCCACTTT. Translation: CASSFRGTESYNSPLHF.

This chain links TRBV7-2 with TRBJ1-1; D is unclear. Germline values: CDR1 SGHTA, CDR2 FQGNSA. This CDR3 is built from 15 residues. Trimming pared 2 bases from V and 5 bases from J, leaving 15 bases between. The DNA of the CDR3 is TGTGCCAGCAGCTTATCCGGAAGTTGGAGGACTGAAGCTTTCTTT. It translates to CASSLSGSWRTEAFF.

The V call is TRBV18, the J call TRBJ2-4; D perhaps matches TRBD2 (6 bases). This CDR3 has 15 amino acids. Germline V gene lookup returns CDR1 KGHSH and CDR2 LQKENI. Trimming took off 5 bases at V and 2 bases at J, with 13 bases between the two ends. Here the CDR3 reads CASSSLGSSKNIQYF. CDR3 bases: TGTGCCAGCTCATCCCTCGGGAGCTCCAAAAACATTCAGTACTTC.